A single T cell receptor (beta chain) is shown here with its context. In the original workflow: Reference gene primers were amplified, and this amplification served to estimate nucleated cell counts. This table comes from immunoSEQ multiplex PCR, and its TCRdb copy is limited to in-frame clones, with some not included. The V and J calls and clone size come from that table; D and trimming were worked out from the DNA. The repertoire has 250,000 to 350,000 clones, 88% of them found once; the top ten carry around 11%. The data originate from a study of blood T cell repertoires in COVID-19. Study summary: The study drew acute and convalescent COVID-19 samples from the United States, Italy and Spain. Sample material is recorded as cDNA or gDNA derived from T cells, B-cell-depleted T cells, or PBMCs.

The V gene's germline CDR1 is SGDLS and CDR2 YYNGEE. The CDR3 length is 16 residues. V lost 0 bases and J lost 6; bases outside the gene matches: 7. During active infection, Seattle patients enrolled and were then monitored through disease. The gene calls are TRBV9 and TRBJ2-2; 8 bases are a match to TRBD2. Sample: peripheral blood. The source is a woman in her 30s with COVID-19, enrolled during active disease. CDR3 nucleotides: TGTGCCAGCAGCGTAGAACTAGCGGCCCCGTCCGGGGAGCTGTTTTTT. Translating it yields CASSVELAAPSGELFF.